These 27 T cell receptor beta chains were all obtained from the same sample, sequenced in a study of T cells in Graves' hyperthyroidism and ophthalmopathy. What was amplified from RNA transcripts were TCR beta CDR3 regions. TCR CDR3 regions were first amplified by RT-PCR with HTBI primers. MiXCR was run by TCRdb on the multiplex PCR reads, yielding one entry per CDR3 protein. The sample contains approximately 560,000 distinct CDR3 sequences, about 15% of which appear only once. The source material was blood. The receptors here all came from a young woman with Graves' hyperthyroidism.

This clonotype showed up just once. The chain has TRBV12-3 or TRBV12-4 and TRBJ2-2; 14 nucleotides agree with TRBD2. Trimming cost V 5 bases and J 4 bases; bases outside gene matches: 12. The CDR3 covers 19 residues. The CDR3 DNA sequence: TGTGCCAGCAGTGACCCGCGACTAGCGGGAGGGCCGATCACCGGGGAGCTGTTTTTT. Protein: CASSDPRLAGGPITGELFF.

This clonotype was seen more than once but under ten times. The V and J genes are TRBV12-5 and TRBJ2-1; 10 bases fit TRBD2. CDR1 is LGHNT and CDR2 is FRNRAP in the germline V gene. The CDR3 covers 16 residues. The ends lost 0 bases at V and 7 bases at J; junction bases unmatched: 6. CDR3 bases: TGTGCTAGTGGTTTGGTATTAGCGGGAGGTCCGAATGAGCAGTTCTTC. It codes for CASGLVLAGGPNEQFF. Supplemented by reference TRBV12-5 and TRBJ2-1, the full variable domain reads DARVTQTPRHKVTEMGQEVTMRCQPILGHNTVFWYRQTMMQGLELLAYFRNRAPLDDSGMPKDRFSAEMPDATLATLKIQPSEPRDSAVYFCASGLVLAGGPNEQFFGPGTRLTVL.

The genes are TRBV6-6 and TRBJ2-3; TRBD1 might be the D (5 bases). There are 14 residues in the CDR3. With 2 bases removed from V and 4 bases from J, the gap between germline ends came to 10 bases. Per germline, CDR1 MNHNY and CDR2 SVGAGI (reference sequence). The CDR3, as DNA: TGTGCCAGCAGTTACGCAGGGTACGCAGATACGCAGTATTTT. The encoded protein is CASSYAGYADTQYF.

In this sample, this clonotype turned up many times. V is TRBV20-1 and J is TRBJ2-1, with 11 bases identical to TRBD2. V was pared by 5 bases and J by 1 base, with 13 bases of the junction left unmatched. The CDR3 is 18 residues long. In germline, CDR1 is DFQATT, CDR2 SNEGSKA (reference sequence). The CDR3 spells CSALSGRALSGSYNEQFF. CDR3 nucleotides: TGCAGTGCTCTTAGCGGGAGGGCTTTATCCGGGTCCTACAATGAGCAGTTCTTC.

This clonotype was detected many times. The chain combines TRBV3-1 with TRBJ2-7, with a tentative D call TRBD1 (5 bases). CDR1 and CDR2 (germline): LGHDT, YNNKEL (reference sequence). V gave up 0 bases and J gave up 5 bases, with 11 bases separating them. This CDR3 has 14 amino acids. The CDR3 protein is CASSQDTRGDEQYF. CDR3 nucleotide sequence: TGTGCCAGCAGCCAAGATACAAGGGGCGACGAGCAGTACTTC.

J is TRBJ2-7 and V is TRBV6-1; no firm D call. This CDR3 comprises 12 residues. Germline CDR1 and CDR2: MNHNS and SASEGT. V was trimmed by 3 bases and J by 6 bases, leaving 9 bases between them. In DNA form, the CDR3 reads TGTGCCAGCAGTGATGCCCGGGTCGAGCAGTACTTC. This codes for CASSDARVEQYF.

The V call is TRBV15, the J call TRBJ1-1; D might be TRBD1 (6 bases). The germline V gene encodes CDR1 LNHNV and CDR2 YYDKDF (reference sequence). The V end lost 3 bases, the J end lost 1 base, and 15 bases lay between the germline ends. The CDR3 is made up of 16 amino acids. Written as DNA, the CDR3 is TGTGCCACCAGCAGGCGCGTGGGGGCAGGGAACACTGAAGCTTTCTTT. Translating gives CATSRRVGAGNTEAFF.

This clonotype was counted between two and nine times. The chain employs TRBV5-1 and TRBJ2-5; D is unclear. CDR3 size: 14 residues. Trimming left V 6 bases short and J 1 base short, with 13 bases between. Germline V CDR1 and CDR2: SGHRS, YFSETQ. CDR3 region: CASTLEVPQETQYF. In nucleotides, the CDR3 is TGCGCCAGCACCCTAGAGGTGCCCCAAGAGACCCAGTACTTC.

Many counts were recorded for this clonotype. The chain links TRBV12-3 or TRBV12-4 to TRBJ1-3; D remains ambiguous. This CDR3 region has 13 residues. The CDR3 sequence: CATKASSGNTIYF. As DNA, the CDR3 is TGTGCGACCAAGGCGTCCTCTGGAAACACCATATATTTT.

The chain couples TRBV4-1 to TRBJ1-1; D not certain. The V end lost 4 bases, the J end lost 5 bases, and 17 bases lay between the germline ends. The germline CDR1 and CDR2 sequences are MGHRA and YSYEKL. The CDR3 contains 15 residues. CDR3 region: CASSLGTHPGTEAFF. The CDR3, as DNA: TGCGCCAGCAGCCTCGGAACCCACCCTGGGACTGAAGCTTTCTTT.

CDR3 amino acids: CASSQQGGTNEKLFF. The CDR3 DNA reads TGTGCCAGCAGTCAACAGGGGGGAACTAATGAAAAACTGTTTTTT. This rearrangement joins TRBV2 to TRBJ1-4, with 8 nucleotides matching TRBD1. The CDR3 is 15 residues long. The ends lost 5 bases at V and 1 base at J; junction bases unmatched: 3. CDR1 and CDR2 from the germline V gene are SNHLY and FYNNEI.

The J gene is TRBJ2-7, the V gene TRBV9; the D gene could be TRBD1 or TRBD2 (5 bases each). CDR1 and CDR2 (germline): SGDLS, YYNGEE. This CDR3 comprises 14 residues. The germline V and J ends were trimmed by 4 bases and 3 bases, with 14 bases remaining between them. The DNA of the CDR3 is TGTGCCAGCAGCACAACTAGTCAGGGCTACGAGCAGTACTTC. Its protein is CASSTTSQGYEQYF.

At least ten counts were recorded for this clonotype. The V and J genes are TRBV6-2 or TRBV6-3 and TRBJ2-7; D unresolved. This CDR3 contains 12 residues. The germline V gene encodes CDR1 MNHEY and CDR2 SVGEGT. V was shortened by 4 bases and J by 3 bases, with 7 bases between the two germline ends. The CDR3 loop is CASSLQNYEQYF. Here the CDR3 DNA reads TGTGCCAGCAGTTTACAGAACTACGAGCAGTACTTC.

This clonotype was counted many times. V and J are TRBV29-1 and TRBJ2-3; 9 bases are a match to TRBD2. V gave up 6 bases and J gave up 4 bases; unmatched junction bases: 5. The CDR3 has 13 amino acids. Germline V gene data show CDR1 as SQVTM and CDR2 as ANQGSEA. The CDR3 sequence is CSVPVAGADTQYF. The CDR3 nucleotides are TGCAGCGTCCCCGTAGCGGGAGCAGATACGCAGTATTTT.

The chain is built from TRBV18 and TRBJ2-7; D uncertain. The CDR3 length is 16 residues. Trimming pared 2 bases from V and 6 bases from J, leaving 20 bases between. Germline assignment: CDR1 KGHSH and CDR2 LQKENI. For the CDR3, the DNA is TGTGCCAGCTCACCAGGCCGTTTGGACCTTAATCTCGAGCAGTACTTC. Translated, it gives CASSPGRLDLNLEQYF.

This chain uses TRBV10-3 with TRBJ2-2, with D possibly being TRBD1 (5 bases). Germline assignment: CDR1 ENHRY and CDR2 SYGVKD. V was trimmed by 0 bases and J by 6 bases, leaving 5 bases between them. The CDR3 runs 13 residues. In nucleotides, the CDR3 is TGTGCCATCAGTGAGTCGACAGCCGGGGAGCTGTTTTTT. As protein: CAISESTAGELFF.

This clonotype was detected only once. This may be a read error, as it is one base from a much larger clone. The V and J genes are TRBV10-3 and TRBJ1-2; tentative D call: TRBD1 (5 bases). Per the germline V gene, CDR1 is ENHRY and CDR2 is SYGVKD. The CDR3 consists of 15 residues. In nucleotides, the CDR3 is TGTGCCCTCAGTGGGGGGAATTTAGCTAACTATGGCTACACCTTC. Amino acids: CALSGGNLANYGYTF.

This clonotype was counted many times. V and J are TRBV6-1 and TRBJ1-6, with TRBD1 identical over 8 bases. The CDR3 sequence is 14 residues long. Germline CDR1 and CDR2: MNHNS and SASEGT. V shed 6 bases, J shed 7 bases, and the junction held 5 bases outside the gene matches. CDR3 DNA: TGTGCCAGCAGGCTGACAGGGGCCAATTCACCCCTCCACTTT. It is translated as CASRLTGANSPLHF.

This clonotype was picked up many times. This chain links TRBV27 with TRBJ2-1; D may correspond to TRBD1 or TRBD2 (5 bases each). The germline gives CDR1 MNHEY, CDR2 SMNVEV (reference sequence). The CDR3 covers 14 residues. Trimming left V 2 bases short and J 2 bases short, with 7 bases between. The CDR3 is CASSLGTAYNEQFF. DNA for the CDR3: TGTGCCAGCAGTTTAGGGACCGCCTACAATGAGCAGTTCTTC.

Many counts were recorded for this clonotype. The V gene is TRBV7-6, the J gene TRBJ2-1; D is perhaps TRBD1 (6 bases). From germline, CDR1 is SGHVS and CDR2 FNYEAQ. Trimming took off 1 base at V and 0 bases at J, with 13 bases between the two ends. This CDR3 contains 17 residues. In nucleotides, the CDR3 is TGTGCCAGCAGCTTAGACCCCGGACAGAGCTCCTACAATGAGCAGTTCTTC. Translated: CASSLDPGQSSYNEQFF.

The chain combines TRBV27 with TRBJ2-4; the D gene is possibly TRBD1 (5 bases). The CDR3 has 14 amino acids. V dropped 4 bases and J dropped 6 bases, with 13 bases sitting between them. Germline loops: CDR1 MNHEY, CDR2 SMNVEV (reference sequence). This CDR3 reads CASSSLPQGNIQYF. CDR3 bases: TGTGCCAGCAGTTCACTTCCCCAGGGAAACATTCAGTACTTC.

This clonotype appeared a few times. A junction boundary mismatches the germline segment, possibly from a read error. The genes are TRBV6-2 or TRBV6-3 and TRBJ2-1; TRBD2 might be the D (5 bases). The CDR3 consists of 16 residues. Per germline, CDR1 MNHEY and CDR2 SVGEGT. The CDR3 DNA follows: TGTGCCAGCAATTACGACCGGGAAGTTGTAGTCAATGAGCAGTTCTTC. Amino acid sequence: CASNYDREVVVNEQFF.

This clonotype was seen many times. The J gene is TRBJ2-7, the V gene TRBV10-3; 10 positions agree with TRBD1. The V gene's germline CDR1 is ENHRY and CDR2 SYGVKD. Losses at the gene ends were 3 bases for V and 6 bases for J; bases not matched to a gene: 8. The CDR3 runs to 15 residues. CDR3 DNA: TGTGCCATCAGTGACTACGACAGGGGGCAGGCCGAGCAGTACTTC. It encodes CAISDYDRGQAEQYF.

In DNA, the CDR3 is TGTGCCTGGAGCCAAGGGACTAGCGGGATCTCCTACGAGCAGTACTTC. Protein sequence: CAWSQGTSGISYEQYF. V is TRBV30 and J is TRBJ2-7; TRBD2 aligns across 13 bases. Germline V CDR1 and CDR2: GTSNPN, SVGIG (reference sequence). The CDR3 totals 16 residues. V trimming: 3 bases; J trimming: 0 bases; junction bases outside the gene matches: 5.

The gene calls are TRBV6-2 or TRBV6-3 and TRBJ1-2; 7 nucleotides align to TRBD1. The CDR3 length is 13 residues. Unmatched junction bases numbered 10, after V lost 8 bases and J lost 7 bases. Germline V gene sequence: CDR1 MNHEY, CDR2 SVGEGT. The CDR3 loop reads CASGTVEVSGYTF. CDR3 bases: TGTGCCAGCGGGACAGTTGAGGTCAGTGGCTACACCTTC.

This clonotype was picked up many times. This rearrangement joins TRBV19 to TRBJ2-7, with TRBD2 matching over 7 bases. Germline values: CDR1 LNHDA, CDR2 SQIVND (reference sequence). With V trimmed by 5 bases and J by 2 bases, 9 bases remained unmatched. CDR3 length: 15 amino acids. CDR3 sequence reads: CASSSRREVAYEQYF. For the CDR3, the DNA is TGTGCCAGTAGTTCGAGACGGGAGGTTGCCTACGAGCAGTACTTC.

This clonotype was picked up many times. The genes are TRBV28 and TRBJ1-1; D uncertain. The germline V gene encodes CDR1 MDHEN and CDR2 SYDVKM. V was pared by 3 bases and J by 5 bases, with 10 bases between. The CDR3 runs to 13 residues. This chain's CDR3 is CASSLGFGTEAFF. DNA of the CDR3: TGTGCCAGCAGTTTGGGGTTCGGGACTGAAGCTTTCTTT.